Following are 19 T cell receptor beta chains from one sample sequenced in a study of blood T cell repertoires in COVID-19 (dated by TCRdb to the early 2020s). The library came from the immunoSEQ multiplex PCR assay. As stored in TCRdb, this immuneACCESS dataset retains in-frame rearrangements with V and J assigned. A fraction of the clones does not appear; measured against another copy, unresolved V genes explain less than half of the discrepancy, and the remainder lacks a known reason. A total of about 210,000 clones appear in this sample, about 83% of them only once. The ten largest account for less than 3% of the sample. The sequencing input was peripheral blood. These receptors came from a middle-aged man with active or convalescent COVID-19.

The V gene is TRBV7-9, the J gene TRBJ2-5; 8 bases line up with TRBD2. The CDR3 totals 15 residues. Germline CDR1 is SEHNR and CDR2 is FQNEAQ (reference sequence). The V segment lost 6 bases and the J segment 4 bases; nucleotides outside the gene matches: 10. The CDR3: CASSLGGGPSETQYF. The CDR3, as DNA: TGTGCCAGCAGTCTGGGCGGGGGGCCGTCAGAGACCCAGTACTTC.

The gene calls are TRBV6-5 and TRBJ2-2, with 11 bases identical to TRBD2. This CDR3 is 15 amino acids long. Germline V gives CDR1 MNHEY, CDR2 SVGAGI. V lost 6 bases, J lost 5 bases, and 5 bases stayed unmatched. The CDR3 nucleotides are TGTGCCAGCAGATTAGCGGGGGGGCAAACCGGGGAGCTGTTTTTT. Encoded protein: CASRLAGGQTGELFF.

The rearrangement uses TRBV5-1 and TRBJ2-3, with a possible D match to TRBD2 (5 bases). The CDR3 loop spans 15 amino acids. The germline V gene has CDR1 SGHRS and CDR2 YFSETQ. V lost 0 bases, J lost 4 bases, and 12 bases lay in between. The CDR3 spells CASSLVVGESDTQYF. The CDR3 bases are TGCGCCAGCAGCTTGGTTGTGGGAGAGTCAGATACGCAGTATTTT.

This chain connects TRBV27 to TRBJ1-5; TRBD1 agrees at 9 bases. With 4 bases clipped from V and 5 bases from J, the junction kept 9 bases outside the gene matches. The germline CDR1 and CDR2 sequences are MNHEY and SMNVEV (reference sequence). CDR3 size: 16 residues. The CDR3 DNA reads as TGTGCCAGCAGTTATGGGGGACAGGGTCGCGATCAGCCCCAGCATTTT. It specifies CASSYGGQGRDQPQHF.

The chain employs TRBV6-5 and TRBJ1-2, with D uncertain. The CDR3 consists of 14 residues. V lost 2 bases to trimming and J lost 8 bases, with 15 bases between them. In germline, CDR1 is MNHEY, CDR2 SVGAGI. CDR3 in amino acids: CASSYRSYGSGYTF. In nucleotides, the CDR3 is TGTGCCAGCAGTTACCGGTCGTACGGGTCCGGCTACACCTTC.

The rearrangement links TRBV21-1 to TRBJ1-5. TRBV21-1 is a pseudogene. The CDR3 length is 11 residues. Here the CDR3 DNA reads TGTGCCAGCATCCGGCGGAGGCCCCAGCATTTT. This gives the protein CASIRRRPQHF.

The chain joins TRBV28 to TRBJ1-2; D possibly corresponds to TRBD1 (5 bases). Germline V lookup: CDR1 MDHEN, CDR2 SYDVKM. V lost 4 bases and J lost 2, with 11 bases in between. The CDR3 consists of 14 residues. The CDR3 nucleotides read TGTGCCAGCAGTTCAGGCTCAGGGAACTATGGCTACACCTTC. Its protein product is CASSSGSGNYGYTF.

This rearrangement joins TRBV12-5 to TRBJ2-3; 7 bases match TRBD2. This CDR3 has 13 residues. After removal of 9 bases from V and 0 bases from J, the junction contained 3 bases not matched to a gene. CDR1 and CDR2 from the germline V gene are LGHNT and FRNRAP. Here the CDR3 DNA reads TGTGCTAGCGGGAGGTCTAGCACAGATACGCAGTATTTT. Its protein is CASGRSSTDTQYF. Full variable domain (rest looked up from reference TRBV12-5 and TRBJ2-3): DARVTQTPRHKVTEMGQEVTMRCQPILGHNTVFWYRQTMMQGLELLAYFRNRAPLDDSGMPKDRFSAEMPDATLATLKIQPSEPRDSAVYFCASGRSSTDTQYFGPGTRLTVL.

The CDR3 DNA reads TGTGCCAGCTCACCACCGGTCGGCCGGAGAGAGACCCAGTACTTC. The encoded protein is CASSPPVGRRETQYF. This chain connects TRBV18 to TRBJ2-5; no definite D call. From germline, CDR1 is KGHSH and CDR2 LQKENI. V lost 0 bases, J lost 4 bases, and 12 bases lay in between. The CDR3 covers 15 residues.

This clone was seen once. This chain connects TRBV5-1 to TRBJ1-1; D is uncertain. The CDR3 covers 15 residues. From germline, CDR1 is SGHRS and CDR2 YFSETQ. Trimming took off 2 bases at V and 1 base at J, with 12 bases between the two ends. CDR3 in amino acids: CASSLAVPQNTEAFF. DNA for the CDR3: TGCGCCAGCAGCTTAGCGGTCCCCCAGAACACTGAAGCTTTCTTT.

Notes on this clone: This could be a read error, since a much larger clone is one nucleotide away. The chain has TRBV7-8 and TRBJ2-3; 8 bases agree with TRBD2. The germline V gene encodes CDR1 SGHVS and CDR2 FQNEAQ. The V segment lost 5 bases and the J segment 1 base; nucleotides outside the gene matches: 2. CDR3 length: 14 amino acids. The chain's CDR3 is CASSLTSGTDTQYF. CDR3 in DNA: TGTGCCAGCAGCCTGACTAGCGGCACAGATACGCAGTATTTT.

The V call is TRBV30, the J call TRBJ2-1; 7 bases match TRBD1. In germline, CDR1 is GTSNPN, CDR2 SVGIG (reference sequence). The CDR3 has 16 residues. V lost 3 bases to trimming and J lost 2 bases; unmatched junction nucleotides: 10. The DNA of the CDR3 is TGTGCCTGGAGAGACTTTGGGACAGTCACCTACAATGAGCAGTTCTTC. Its translation: CAWRDFGTVTYNEQFF.

The sample holds a few counts of this clone. The CDR3 DNA reads as TGTGCCAGCAGCTTCGACGCGGGGATTAGCAATCAGCCCCAGCATTTT. This translates into CASSFDAGISNQPQHF. This chain joins TRBV7-8 and TRBJ1-5; no reliable D call. The V gene's germline CDR1 is SGHVS and CDR2 FQNEAQ. The germline V and J ends were trimmed by 3 bases and 0 bases, with 12 bases remaining between them. The CDR3 sequence is 16 residues long.

The gene calls are TRBV30 and TRBJ2-5; 9 bases fit TRBD2. Trimming cost V 1 base and J 1 base; bases outside gene matches: 7. The CDR3 has 16 residues. CDR1 and CDR2 (germline): GTSNPN, SVGIG (reference sequence). DNA for the CDR3: TGTGCCTGGAGTGAACTAGCGGGCCTTGTCCAAGAGACCCAGTACTTC. This translates into CAWSELAGLVQETQYF.

CDR3 loop: CAWSIRRTGTDTQYF. The CDR3 DNA follows: TGTGCCTGGAGTATCCGACGTACAGGCACAGATACGCAGTATTTT. V and J are TRBV30 and TRBJ2-3; no clear D. The length of the CDR3 is 15 residues. The germline V and J ends were trimmed by 2 bases and 1 base, with 13 bases remaining between them. Germline assignment: CDR1 GTSNPN and CDR2 SVGIG (reference sequence).

V gene TRBV4-3 combines with J gene TRBJ2-3; 9 nucleotides line up with TRBD1. Germline CDR1 reads LGHNA; CDR2 reads YSLEER. This CDR3 has 16 amino acids. Trimming took 4 bases from V and 5 from J; bases not matched to a gene: 10. This chain's CDR3 is CASSRSQGAHGDTQYF. In nucleotides, the CDR3 is TGCGCCAGCAGCCGTTCACAGGGGGCGCATGGAGATACGCAGTATTTT.

The V gene is TRBV6-6, the J gene TRBJ2-1, with TRBD1 identical over 8 bases. The CDR3 is 15 residues long. J lost 6 bases, V lost 0 bases, and 4 bases had no gene match. CDR1 and CDR2 (germline): MNHNY, SVGAGI (reference sequence). In DNA, the CDR3 is TGTGCCAGCAGTTACTCCTCGACAGGGGCCAATGAGCAGTTCTTC. Protein product: CASSYSSTGANEQFF.

This clone appeared once. V and J are TRBV29-1 and TRBJ1-1; D is unresolved. The CDR3 runs 13 residues. Looked up from germline, CDR1 is SQVTM and CDR2 is ANQGSEA. With 3 bases removed from V and 4 bases from J, the gap between germline ends came to 12 bases. CDR3 sequence reads: CSVDWMGGTEAFF. For the CDR3, the DNA is TGCAGCGTTGATTGGATGGGAGGCACTGAAGCTTTCTTT.

This chain's CDR3 is CASSRRSYRVEGNTIYF. In nucleotides, the CDR3 is TGTGCCAGCAGCAGGCGTTCCTACAGGGTAGAAGGAAACACCATATATTTT. V gene TRBV5-6 combines with J gene TRBJ1-3; TRBD1 might be the D (6 bases). The CDR3 loop spans 17 amino acids. Germline V gene data show CDR1 as SGHDT and CDR2 as YYEEEE. Trimming took 4 bases from V and 4 from J, leaving 21 bases between them. Together with reference TRBV5-6 and TRBJ1-3, the CDR3 gives the full variable domain: DAGVTQSPTHLIKTRGQQVTLRCSPKSGHDTVSWYQQALGQGPQFIFQYYEEEERQRGNFPDRFSGHQFPNYSSELNVNALLLGDSALYLCASSRRSYRVEGNTIYFGEGSWLTVV.